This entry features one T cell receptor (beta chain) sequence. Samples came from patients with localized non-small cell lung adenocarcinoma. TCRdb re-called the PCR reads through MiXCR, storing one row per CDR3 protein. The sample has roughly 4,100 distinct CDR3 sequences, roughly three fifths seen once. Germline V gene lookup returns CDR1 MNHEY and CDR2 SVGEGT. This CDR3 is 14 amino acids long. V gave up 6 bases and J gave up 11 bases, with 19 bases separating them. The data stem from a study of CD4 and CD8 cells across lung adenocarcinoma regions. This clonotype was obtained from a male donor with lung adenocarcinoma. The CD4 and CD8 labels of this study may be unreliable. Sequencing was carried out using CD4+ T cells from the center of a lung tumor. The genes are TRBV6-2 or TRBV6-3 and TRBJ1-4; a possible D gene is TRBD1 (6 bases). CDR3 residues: CASSPGRQGGKLFF. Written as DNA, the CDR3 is TGTGCCAGCAGCCCGGGGCGGCAAGGGGGGAAACTGTTTTTT.